Sequencing of this T cell receptor (beta chain) was carried out in a study of OX40 agonist ivuxolimab in advanced cancers. Points from the study as a whole: Nonresponders included some who also had low normalized T-cell clonal expansion. The authors did not determine the antigen specificity of the expanded peripheral T cells. In the 0.1-3.0 mg/kg groups, partial responders showed among the lowest expansion.

Sequencing used immunoSEQ multiplex PCR; TCRdb keeps in-frame clones, though not all of them. The data show around 150,000 clones, just over 90% seen once. This CDR3 spans 14 amino acids. V trimming: 5 bases; J trimming: 3 bases; junction bases outside the gene matches: 6. The germline gives CDR1 MDHEN, CDR2 SYDVKM. In the case of this clone: The antigen remains undetermined.

Patients who had autoimmune disease history or got systemic immunosuppression were left out. Material: CD4+ or CD8+ T cells sorted from blood, obtained in a trial of the OX40 agonist ivuxolimab. The chain uses TRBV28 and TRBJ2-7, with TRBD1 matching 8 bases. This TCR was recovered from an adult with an advanced solid tumor such as melanoma, head and neck, liver or kidney cancer. CDR3: CASSGPDRVYEQYF. The DNA for the CDR3 is TGTGCCAGCAGTGGACCGGACAGGGTCTACGAGCAGTACTTC.